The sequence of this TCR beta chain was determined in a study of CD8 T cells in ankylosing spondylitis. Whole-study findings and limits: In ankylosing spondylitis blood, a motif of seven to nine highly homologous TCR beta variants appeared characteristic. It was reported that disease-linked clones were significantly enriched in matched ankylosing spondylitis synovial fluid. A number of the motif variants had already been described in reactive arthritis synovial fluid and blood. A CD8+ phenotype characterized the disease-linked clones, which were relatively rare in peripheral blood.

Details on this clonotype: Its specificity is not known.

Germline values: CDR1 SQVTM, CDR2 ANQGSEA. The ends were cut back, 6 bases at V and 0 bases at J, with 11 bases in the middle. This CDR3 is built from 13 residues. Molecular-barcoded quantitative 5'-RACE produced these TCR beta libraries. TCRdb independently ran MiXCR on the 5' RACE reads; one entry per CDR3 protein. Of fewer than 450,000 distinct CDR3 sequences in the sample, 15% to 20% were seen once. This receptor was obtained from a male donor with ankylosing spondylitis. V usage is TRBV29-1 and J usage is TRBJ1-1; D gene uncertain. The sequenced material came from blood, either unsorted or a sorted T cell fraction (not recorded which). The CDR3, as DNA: TGCAGCGTCTCCTGGGCAGTGAACACTGAAGCTTTCTTT. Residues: CSVSWAVNTEAFF. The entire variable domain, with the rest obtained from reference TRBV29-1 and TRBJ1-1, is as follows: SAVISQKPSRDICQRGTSLTIQCQVDSQVTMMFWYRQQPGQSLTLIATANQGSEATYESGFVIDKFPISRPNLTFSTLTVSNMSPEDSSIYLCSVSWAVNTEAFFGQGTRLTVV.